The 31 T cell receptor beta chains listed next were all sequenced from one sample in a study of T cells in Graves' hyperthyroidism and ophthalmopathy. Amplification of TCR beta CDR3 regions was performed using RNA transcripts as template. During a first-round RT-PCR of the TCR CDR3, the HTBI primer set was used. Via MiXCR, TCRdb re-called the multiplex PCR reads, giving one row per CDR3 protein. This table holds fewer than 650,000 distinct CDR3 sequences, roughly 13% found once. The sample comprised blood. All receptors derive from a woman aged 25 to 39 with Graves' hyperthyroidism that later progressed to Graves' ophthalmopathy.

This clonotype came up many times. The chain recombines TRBV6-2 or TRBV6-3 with TRBJ2-3, with D possibly called TRBD1 or TRBD2 (5 bases each). The ends were cut back, 5 bases at V and 2 bases at J, with 17 bases in the middle. The germline CDR1 and CDR2 sequences are MNHEY and SVGEGT. This CDR3 spans 16 amino acids. The CDR3 here is CASSTGFGASTDTQYF. CDR3 bases: TGTGCCAGCAGTACTGGATTCGGGGCCTCCACAGATACGCAGTATTTT.

This clonotype was detected many times. This chain joins TRBV28 and TRBJ2-5, with TRBD2 as a possible D gene (5 bases). Germline values: CDR1 MDHEN, CDR2 SYDVKM. CDR3 size: 16 residues. V lost 7 bases and J lost 4, with 22 bases in between. CDR3 sequence (DNA): TGTGCCAGCACCCGGGCAATCCTCGGAGGTAGAGAGACCCAGTACTTC. It encodes CASTRAILGGRETQYF. Full variable domain (outside the CDR3, taken from reference TRBV28 and TRBJ2-5): DVKVTQSSRYLVKRTGEKVFLECVQDMDHENMFWYRQDPGLGLRLIYFSYDVKMKEKGDIPEGYSVSREKKERFSLILESASTNQTSMYLCASTRAILGGRETQYFGPGTRLLVL.

The chain carries TRBV28 and TRBJ1-2; 7 bases align to TRBD1. With V trimmed by 6 bases and J by 7 bases, 11 bases remained unmatched. Germline V lookup: CDR1 MDHEN, CDR2 SYDVKM. This CDR3 has 14 residues. CDR3 region: CASRRGQSSIGYTF. CDR3 coding DNA: TGTGCCAGCAGGAGGGGACAGTCATCTATTGGCTACACCTTC.

This clonotype was observed many times. V and J are TRBV4-1 and TRBJ2-7; either TRBD1 or TRBD2 may supply D (6 bases each). The germline gives CDR1 MGHRA, CDR2 YSYEKL. This CDR3 comprises 12 residues. V gave up 5 bases and J gave up 7 bases, with 12 bases separating them. CDR3 coding DNA: TGCGCCAGCAGCGGTCAGGGGAGGGAGCAGTACTTC. Amino acid sequence: CASSGQGREQYF.

The chain has TRBV7-9 and TRBJ1-6; TRBD1 agrees at 7 bases. The germline V gene encodes CDR1 SEHNR and CDR2 FQNEAQ (reference sequence). J gave up 6 bases and V 10 bases, and 12 bases lay outside the gene matches. CDR3 size: 15 residues. CDR3 region: CAIDAPGQINSPLHF. For the CDR3, the DNA is TGTGCCATTGACGCGCCGGGACAGATTAATTCACCCCTCCACTTT.

This clonotype was recorded many times. The rearrangement joins TRBV28 to TRBJ2-1; D might be TRBD1 or TRBD2, each matching 6 bases. Germline V gene lookup returns CDR1 MDHEN and CDR2 SYDVKM. Between the trimmed V and J ends, which lost 5 bases and 8 bases, there was a span of 16 bases. The CDR3 has 14 amino acids. The DNA for the CDR3 is TGTGCCAGCAGTGGGGGGCAGGGGAGCTATGAGCAGTTCTTC. This gives the protein CASSGGQGSYEQFF.

The chain joins TRBV9 to TRBJ1-1, with D possibly being TRBD1 (5 bases). Germline lookup yields CDR1 SGDLS and CDR2 YYNGEE. The CDR3 loop spans 15 amino acids. Trimming took off 1 base at V and 5 bases at J, with 15 bases between the two ends. This CDR3 is CASSVSRGPGTEAFF. The CDR3 coding sequence is TGTGCCAGCAGCGTATCCCGGGGACCAGGGACTGAAGCTTTCTTT.

This clonotype came up many times. The rearrangement uses TRBV27 and TRBJ1-1; possible D gene TRBD1, 5 bases. In germline, CDR1 is MNHEY, CDR2 SMNVEV (reference sequence). The CDR3 has 13 amino acids. The V gene lost 4 bases and the J gene lost 3 bases, with 9 bases spanning the gap. CDR3: CASSSGGDTEAFF. DNA for the CDR3: TGTGCCAGCAGTTCCGGGGGGGACACTGAAGCTTTCTTT.

This clonotype was detected many times. The rearrangement links TRBV6-1 to TRBJ1-1; the D gene is possibly TRBD1 (5 bases). Per the germline V gene, CDR1 is MNHNS and CDR2 is SASEGT. V dropped 0 bases and J dropped 14 bases, with 13 bases sitting between them. This CDR3 has 12 amino acids. The CDR3 region is CASSEAWGRTFF. In nucleotides, the CDR3 is TGTGCCAGCAGTGAAGCGTGGGGGAGGACCTTCTTT.

This clonotype was seen repeatedly, ten times or more. This chain connects TRBV20-1 to TRBJ2-7; 9 nucleotides agree with TRBD2. V lost 5 bases and J lost 1; bases outside the gene matches: 6. This CDR3 is 14 amino acids long. Germline-derived CDR1 and CDR2 are DFQATT and SNEGSKA (reference sequence). CDR3 region: CSASETSGSYEQYF. The CDR3 nucleotides are TGCAGTGCTTCCGAGACTAGCGGTTCCTACGAGCAGTACTTC.

The chain employs TRBV2 and TRBJ2-4; tentative D call: TRBD1 (5 bases). The germline CDR1 and CDR2 sequences are SNHLY and FYNNEI. The germline V and J ends were trimmed by 8 bases and 0 bases, with 11 bases remaining between them. The CDR3 length is 14 residues. The CDR3 region is CASLGAQAKNIQYF. In nucleotides, the CDR3 is TGTGCCAGCCTAGGGGCCCAAGCCAAAAACATTCAGTACTTC.

This clonotype was detected ten times or more. The rearrangement joins TRBV3-1 to TRBJ2-5, with TRBD2 matching 8 bases. V lost 1 base and J lost 5; bases outside the gene matches: 6. Per germline, CDR1 LGHDT and CDR2 YNNKEL (reference sequence). The CDR3 spans 15 residues. This CDR3 is CASSQVSEREETQYF. DNA for the CDR3: TGTGCCAGCAGCCAAGTTAGTGAGCGGGAGGAGACCCAGTACTTC.

This clonotype was seen many times. The CDR3 is CASSRDRGINSPLHF. CDR3 sequence (DNA): TGTGCCAGCAGCCGGGACAGGGGGATTAATTCACCCCTCCACTTT. J is TRBJ1-6 and V is TRBV6-1, with 11 nucleotides matching TRBD1. CDR3 length: 15 residues. Germline values: CDR1 MNHNS, CDR2 SASEGT. V trimming: 6 bases; J trimming: 6 bases; junction bases outside the gene matches: 4.

Comments on this clonotype: A much bigger clone sits one base away, suggesting this may be a read error. This chain joins TRBV6-5 and TRBJ2-5; TRBD2 matches at 12 bases. Germline V gives CDR1 MNHEY, CDR2 SVGAGI. The CDR3 has 16 residues. CDR3 sequence (DNA): TGTGCCTGCAGTTCCTTACTAGCGGGAGGCCGGGAGACCCAGTACTTC. It codes for CACSSLLAGGRETQYF.

At least ten counts were recorded for this clonotype. This CDR3 reads CAISSDREDGYTF. CDR3 DNA sequence: TGTGCCATCAGCTCCGACAGGGAGGATGGCTACACCTTC. The chain is built from TRBV10-3 and TRBJ1-2; 7 bases are shared with TRBD1. There are 13 residues in the CDR3. After removal of 6 bases from V and 6 bases from J, the junction contained 7 bases not matched to a gene. Germline CDR1 and CDR2: ENHRY and SYGVKD.

The CDR3, as DNA: TGTGCCAGCAGTTTAGGACTAGCGGGAGGTCGAGAAGCGACCCAGTACTTC. Residues: CASSLGLAGGREATQYF. The V and J genes are TRBV28 and TRBJ2-5; 14 nucleotides agree with TRBD2. V lost 2 bases to trimming and J lost 7 bases; unmatched junction nucleotides: 9. The CDR3 extends over 17 amino acids. Germline V CDR1 and CDR2: MDHEN, SYDVKM.

This clonotype was observed many times. J is TRBJ2-5 and V is TRBV10-3; D is unresolved. Germline loops: CDR1 ENHRY, CDR2 SYGVKD. This CDR3 region has 13 residues. Trimming took 3 bases from V and 3 from J, leaving 8 bases between them. The CDR3 is CAISDKGEETQYF. In DNA, the CDR3 is TGTGCCATCAGTGATAAGGGTGAAGAGACCCAGTACTTC.

This clonotype was counted many times. The CDR3 DNA reads as TGTGCCTGGAGTGGATCCGAGGCGTACAATGAGCAGTTCTTC. This translates into CAWSGSEAYNEQFF. The J gene is TRBJ2-1, the V gene TRBV30, with no clear D. Deletions cut 1 base from V and 4 bases from J, with 11 bases between. The length of the CDR3 is 14 residues. Germline values: CDR1 GTSNPN, CDR2 SVGIG (reference sequence).

The table lists this clonotype with many counts. This chain connects TRBV6-1 to TRBJ1-5, with a tentative D call TRBD1 (5 bases). This CDR3 contains 14 residues. Germline V lookup: CDR1 MNHNS, CDR2 SASEGT. V dropped 2 bases and J dropped 6 bases, with 11 bases sitting between them. The CDR3 reads CASSEQGAPQPQHF. In DNA, the CDR3 is TGTGCCAGCAGTGAACAGGGTGCCCCTCAGCCCCAGCATTTT.

The V gene is TRBV4-1, the J gene TRBJ1-2; D not resolved. Germline CDR1 and CDR2: MGHRA and YSYEKL. The CDR3 has 14 amino acids. The V end lost 0 bases, the J end lost 1 base, and 6 bases lay between the germline ends. The CDR3 DNA follows: TGCGCCAGCAGCCAAGAGACGGATAACTATGGCTACACCTTC. Protein sequence: CASSQETDNYGYTF.

The sample holds a few counts of this clonotype. In DNA, the CDR3 is TGTGCCAGCAGCCAAGGAGGGTGGACTGAAGCTTTCTTT. Its protein is CASSQGGWTEAFF. This sequence joins TRBV14 and TRBJ1-1; D ambiguous. Trimming stripped 1 base from V and 5 bases from J, with 8 bases between. CDR3 length: 13 amino acids. CDR1 is SGHDN and CDR2 is FVKESK in the germline V gene.

This clonotype came up many times. The rearrangement joins TRBV20-1 to TRBJ2-3, with TRBD2 matching 11 bases. The junction had 6 bases not matched to a gene; V was cut back by 1 base and J by 3 bases. Germline loops: CDR1 DFQATT, CDR2 SNEGSKA (reference sequence). The CDR3 extends over 16 amino acids. CDR3 nucleotides: TGCAGTGCTAGAGCCACCGCTAGCGGGAGGACAGATACGCAGTATTTT. Its translation is CSARATASGRTDTQYF.

In this sample, this clonotype turned up many times. The chain is built from TRBV12-3 or TRBV12-4 and TRBJ2-3, with D possibly being TRBD1 or TRBD2 (5 bases each). CDR3 length: 14 amino acids. The V end was cut by 3 bases, the J end by 2 bases, with 9 bases between. In DNA, the CDR3 is TGTGCCAGCAGTTTGGGGGAATCCACAGATACGCAGTATTTT. Translating it yields CASSLGESTDTQYF.

This clonotype appeared many times. The chain recombines TRBV6-2 or TRBV6-3 with TRBJ2-7; perhaps TRBD2 as D (5 bases). Germline-derived CDR1 and CDR2 are MNHEY and SVGEGT. The CDR3 sequence is 19 residues long. V was cut by 0 bases and J by 3 bases, with 24 bases left in between. CDR3 region: CASSYSKGFPVARGYEQYF. The CDR3 bases are TGTGCCAGCAGTTACTCGAAGGGCTTTCCTGTTGCTCGGGGCTACGAGCAGTACTTC.

This clonotype was seen many times. This chain joins TRBV2 and TRBJ2-3; perhaps TRBD1 as D (6 bases). Germline CDR1 SNHLY, CDR2 FYNNEI. Deletions cut 4 bases from V and 4 bases from J, with 12 bases between. This CDR3 is built from 14 residues. The CDR3 protein is CASSATGLADTQYF. CDR3 in DNA: TGTGCCAGCAGTGCCACAGGGTTAGCAGATACGCAGTATTTT.

The sample holds a few counts of this clonotype. The chain links TRBV29-1 to TRBJ2-3, with 9 nucleotides matching TRBD2. The length of the CDR3 is 16 residues. CDR1 is SQVTM, CDR2 ANQGSEA, per germline. V lost 3 bases to trimming and J lost 6 bases; unmatched junction nucleotides: 13. CDR3 region: CSVDPGTSSRGDTQYF. CDR3 in DNA: TGCAGCGTTGATCCTGGGACTAGCTCCCGGGGGGATACGCAGTATTTT.

This clonotype showed up just a few times. The chain joins TRBV18 to TRBJ1-6; TRBD1 is a possible D gene (5 bases). The CDR3 contains 16 residues. Deletions cut 3 bases from V and 10 bases from J, with 19 bases between. Germline V gene lookup returns CDR1 KGHSH and CDR2 LQKENI. The CDR3 protein is CASSPAWEGSYSPLHF. As DNA, the CDR3 is TGTGCCAGCTCACCCGCCTGGGAGGGGAGCTACTCACCCCTCCACTTT.

The CDR3 sequence: CASSWGGGELFF. CDR3 DNA sequence: TGTGCCAGCAGCTGGGGTGGCGGGGAGCTGTTTTTT. V and J are TRBV7-3 and TRBJ2-2; D not resolved. With 4 bases removed from V and 7 bases from J, the gap between germline ends came to 7 bases. This CDR3 has 12 residues. Germline-derived CDR1 and CDR2 are SGHTA and FQGTGA.

This clonotype was detected many times. This rearrangement joins TRBV12-3 or TRBV12-4 to TRBJ1-1; D ambiguous. V was clipped by 0 bases and J by 2 bases, with 10 bases between them. The CDR3 is 15 amino acids. The CDR3 DNA sequence: TGTGCCAGCAGTTTAGCGCTATATTATAACACTGAAGCTTTCTTT. Protein sequence: CASSLALYYNTEAFF.

This clonotype was seen only a few times. A much bigger clone sits one base away, suggesting this may be a read error. This chain links TRBV10-3 with TRBJ2-3; no reliable D call. V lost 6 bases, J lost 4 bases, and 14 bases lay in between. The CDR3 covers 14 residues. Germline lookup yields CDR1 ENHRY and CDR2 SYGVKD. CDR3: CAIRRRIRADTQYF. The DNA for the CDR3 is TGTGCCATCAGACGACGGATACGCGCAGATACGCAGTATTTT.

This clonotype occurred a few times. This chain joins TRBV9 and TRBJ2-5, with D uncertain. The CDR3 spans 16 residues. Trimming left V 3 bases short and J 3 bases short, with 18 bases between. CDR1 is SGDLS, CDR2 YYNGEE, per germline. CDR3 sequence: CASSESPELAKETQYF. CDR3 bases: TGTGCCAGCAGCGAGTCCCCAGAATTGGCGAAAGAGACCCAGTACTTC.